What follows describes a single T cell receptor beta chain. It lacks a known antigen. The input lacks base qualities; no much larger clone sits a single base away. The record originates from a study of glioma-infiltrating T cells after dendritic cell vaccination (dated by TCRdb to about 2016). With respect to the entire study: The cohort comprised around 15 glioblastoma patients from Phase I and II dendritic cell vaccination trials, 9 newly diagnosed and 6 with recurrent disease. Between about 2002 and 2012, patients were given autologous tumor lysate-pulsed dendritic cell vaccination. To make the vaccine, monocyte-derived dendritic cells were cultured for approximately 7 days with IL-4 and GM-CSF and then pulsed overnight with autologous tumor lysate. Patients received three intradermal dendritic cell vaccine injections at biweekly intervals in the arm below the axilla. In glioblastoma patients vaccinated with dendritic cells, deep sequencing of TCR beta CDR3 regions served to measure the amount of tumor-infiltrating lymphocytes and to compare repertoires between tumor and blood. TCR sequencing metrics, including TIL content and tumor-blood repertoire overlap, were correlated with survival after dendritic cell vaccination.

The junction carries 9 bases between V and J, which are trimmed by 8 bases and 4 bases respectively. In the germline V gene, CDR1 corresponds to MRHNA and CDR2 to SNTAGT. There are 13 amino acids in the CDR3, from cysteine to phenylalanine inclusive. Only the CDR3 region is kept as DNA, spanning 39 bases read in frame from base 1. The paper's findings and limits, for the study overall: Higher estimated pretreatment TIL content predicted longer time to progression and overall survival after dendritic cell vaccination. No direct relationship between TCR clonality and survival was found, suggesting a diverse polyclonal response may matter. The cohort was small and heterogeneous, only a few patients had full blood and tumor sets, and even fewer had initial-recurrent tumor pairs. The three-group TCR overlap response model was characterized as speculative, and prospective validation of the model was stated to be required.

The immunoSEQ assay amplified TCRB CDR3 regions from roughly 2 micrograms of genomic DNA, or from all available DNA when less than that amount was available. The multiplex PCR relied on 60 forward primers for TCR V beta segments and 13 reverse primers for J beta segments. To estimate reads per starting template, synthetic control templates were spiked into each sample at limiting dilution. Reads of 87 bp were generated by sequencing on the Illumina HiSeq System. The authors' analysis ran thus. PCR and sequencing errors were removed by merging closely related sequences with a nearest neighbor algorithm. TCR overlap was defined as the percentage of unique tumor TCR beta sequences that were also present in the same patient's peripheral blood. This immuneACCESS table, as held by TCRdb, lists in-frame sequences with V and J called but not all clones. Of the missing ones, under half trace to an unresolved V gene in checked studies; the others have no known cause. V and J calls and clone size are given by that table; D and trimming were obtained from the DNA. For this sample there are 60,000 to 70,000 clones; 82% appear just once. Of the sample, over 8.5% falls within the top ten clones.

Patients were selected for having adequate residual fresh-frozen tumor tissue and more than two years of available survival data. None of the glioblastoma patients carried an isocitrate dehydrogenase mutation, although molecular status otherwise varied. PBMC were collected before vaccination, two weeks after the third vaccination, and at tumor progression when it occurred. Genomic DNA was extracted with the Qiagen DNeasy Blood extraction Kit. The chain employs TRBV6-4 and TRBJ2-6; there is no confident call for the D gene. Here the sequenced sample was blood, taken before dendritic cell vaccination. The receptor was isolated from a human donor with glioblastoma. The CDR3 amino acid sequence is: CASGELGANVLTF. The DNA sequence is TGTGCCAGCGGAGAATTGGGGGCCAACGTCCTGACTTTC.